This TCR beta chain was observed in a study of T-cell reconstitution after alpha-beta-depleted transplantation in children. To note about this clonotype: Its matching antigen is unknown.

The germline gives CDR1 LGHNA, CDR2 YNFKEQ. The CDR3 runs 16 residues. J was trimmed by 6 bases and V by 0 bases; bases with no gene match: 7. The study, taken as a whole, reports: Newly made T cells mostly supplied T-cell counts and diversity one year after transplant. Several hundred expanded graft clones reportedly were the source of alpha-beta T cells about two months after transplant. TCRbeta diversity was high at day 60 in some patients (a result of surviving recipient T cells and thymic progenitors).

Unique molecular identifiers were used to barcode this TCRbeta library. TCRdb re-analysed the PCR reads in MiXCR, keeping a single row per CDR3 protein. The sample carries some 830,000 distinct CDR3 sequences, under 20% recorded once. The TCR comes from a male patient between 10 and 17 years old who had a stem cell transplant for acute lymphoblastic leukemia, so the T cells may come from the graft donor. This material consisted of PBMCs, mostly from graft donor cells, taken 360 days after TCRalphabeta/CD19-depleted stem cell transplant. The V gene is TRBV4-2, the J gene TRBJ2-3; 9 bases fit TRBD1. The CDR3 loop reads CASSQDNRGQRDTQYF. DNA of the CDR3: TGTGCCAGCAGCCAAGATAACAGGGGGCAAAGGGATACGCAGTATTTT.